This T cell receptor beta chain emerged from a study of CD8 T cells in Susac syndrome. General study findings and limits: As the study acknowledged, the number of individuals who were part of its TCR sequencing and HLA analysis was relatively small.

Germline V gene sequence: CDR1 DFQATT, CDR2 SNEGSKA (reference sequence). The CDR3 totals 14 residues. V lost 6 bases, J lost 2 bases, and 16 bases lay in between. The T cells that were sequenced for TCR beta were CD8+ and CD4+ cells from blood. The multiple sclerosis control group comprised treatment-naive patients with stable or active relapsing-remitting disease. This clonotype was picked up one time. Its antigen is as yet unknown. Random hexamers primed reverse transcription of 0.5 to 1 ug RNA. Amplification of TCR beta CDR3 used immunoSEQ multiplex PCR across 54 Vbeta and 13 Jbeta. In TCRdb, the immunoSEQ multiplex PCR reads were re-called with MiXCR into one record per CDR3 protein. The table shows some 200,000 distinct CDR3 sequences, with approximately 90% occurring only once.

This clonotype was obtained from a human donor with multiple sclerosis. What was sequenced was CD8+ T cells from PBMCs. The J gene is TRBJ1-2, the V gene TRBV20-1; possible D gene TRBD1, 5 bases. Here the CDR3 reads CSAPLGGANYGYTF. For the CDR3, the DNA is TGCAGTGCCCCCCTAGGCGGGGCCAACTATGGCTACACCTTC.